This T cell receptor beta chain was captured in a study of CD8+ T cells in alopecia areata. Turning to the study itself: Treated patients received oral tofacitinib, 5 to 10 mg twice daily. Study-wide results and caveats: It was less clear whether patients shared TCRs than it was in mice, possibly because of HLA.

RNA was isolated and reverse transcribed to cDNA, the sequencing template. Here immunoSEQ multiplex PCR was the method, and the copy in TCRdb shows in-frame clones only, minus some. The data contain some 170,000 clones, about 54% of them singletons. Germline-derived CDR1 and CDR2 are SQVTM and ANQGSEA. Trimming stripped 6 bases from V and 7 bases from J, with 15 bases between. The CDR3 runs 13 residues. There are a few counts of this clone. Its cognate antigen is unknown. Described treatment: oral pan-JAK inhibitor, 5-10 mg twice daily. Individuals with alopecia areata gave both lesional scalp punch biopsies and peripheral blood for collection.

The clonotype was recovered from a human donor with alopecia areata. The V and J genes are TRBV29-1 and TRBJ2-2; D is perhaps TRBD1 (5 bases). This sample comprised CD4+ T cells sorted from blood, obtained at approximately week 56, from a patient treated with tofacitinib. The CDR3 spells CSVRTGIGGELFF. The CDR3 nucleotides are TGCAGCGTCAGAACAGGAATAGGCGGGGAGCTGTTTTTT.